This is a list of T cell receptor beta chains from one sample in a study of cytomegalovirus exposure and HLA in healthy donors. Clones were sequenced by immunoSEQ multiplex PCR, and TCRdb holds only the in-frame ones, with some missing. Of 110,000 to 150,000 clones in the sample, 65% to 85% were seen once. Sequenced material: PBMCs. The origin of the receptors is a young man in good health and CMV-seronegative. Both conserved end residues are part of each CDR3. The D gene is left open where the match is weak. A clone size is listed for some rows: how often the clone was seen (once, few, many), or a class if it is expanded.

j_gene: TRBJ2-7
abundance: NA
d_gene: TRBD2
v_gene: TRBV6-5
CDR3aa: CASSPGGGLHEQYF
CDR3nt: TGTGCCAGCAGCCCCGGGGGGGGCTTACACGAGCAGTACTTC

j_gene: TRBJ2-7
abundance: NA
d_gene: NA
v_gene: TRBV18
CDR3aa: CASSGGRGEYEQYF
CDR3nt: TGTGCCAGCTCCGGTGGCAGGGGGGAGTACGAGCAGTACTTC

j_gene: TRBJ2-7
abundance: NA
d_gene: TRBD2
v_gene: TRBV5-1
CDR3aa: CASSSGGPRVGSEQYF
CDR3nt: TGCGCCAGCAGCTCGGGGGGTCCCAGGGTAGGTAGCGAGCAGTACTTC

j_gene: TRBJ2-1
abundance: few
d_gene: NA
v_gene: TRBV6-1
CDR3aa: CASSESAGTYNEQFF
CDR3nt: TGTGCCAGCAGTGAGTCGGCAGGGACATACAATGAGCAGTTCTTC

j_gene: TRBJ2-5
abundance: NA
d_gene: TRBD1
v_gene: TRBV7-2
CDR3aa: CASSSGQGQETQYF
CDR3nt: TGTGCCAGCAGCTCGGGACAGGGACAAGAGACCCAGTACTTC

j_gene: TRBJ2-1
abundance: NA
d_gene: TRBD1
v_gene: TRBV20-1
CDR3aa: CSAGTDNEQFF
CDR3nt: TGCAGTGCGGGGACAGACAATGAGCAGTTCTTC

j_gene: TRBJ2-7
abundance: NA
d_gene: TRBD1
v_gene: TRBV7-7
CDR3aa: CASSLGTAYEQYF
CDR3nt: TGTGCTAGCAGCTTAGGGACAGCCTACGAGCAGTACTTC

j_gene: TRBJ1-4
abundance: few
d_gene: NA
v_gene: TRBV6-1
CDR3aa: CASSEAFGQRRKLFF
CDR3nt: TGTGCCAGCAGTGAAGCGTTCGGGCAGCGGCGAAAACTGTTTTTT

j_gene: TRBJ2-4
abundance: NA
d_gene: NA
v_gene: TRBV5-4
CDR3aa: CASSLDSNLAKNIQYF
CDR3nt: TGTGCCAGCAGCTTGGACAGCAACTTAGCCAAAAACATTCAGTACTTC

j_gene: TRBJ2-5
abundance: NA
d_gene: TRBD1
v_gene: TRBV7-3
CDR3aa: CASSQDRTETQYF
CDR3nt: TGTGCCAGCAGCCAGGACAGGACGGAGACCCAGTACTTC

j_gene: TRBJ1-1
abundance: few
d_gene: TRBD1
v_gene: TRBV6-5
CDR3aa: CASRGQGENTEAFF
CDR3nt: TGTGCCAGCAGAGGACAGGGAGAGAACACTGAAGCTTTCTTT

j_gene: TRBJ1-1
abundance: once
d_gene: TRBD1
v_gene: TRBV9
CDR3aa: CASSLQTGGDTEAFF
CDR3nt: TGTGCCAGCAGCCTCCAGACAGGGGGGGACACTGAAGCTTTCTTT

j_gene: TRBJ1-3
abundance: once
d_gene: TRBD1
v_gene: TRBV2
CDR3aa: CASYIPGNRGRSGNTIYF
CDR3nt: TGTGCCAGCTACATCCCCGGGAACAGGGGACGCTCTGGAAACACCATATATTTT

j_gene: TRBJ1-4
abundance: NA
d_gene: TRBD1
v_gene: TRBV5-4
CDR3aa: CASSPNSGTGDNEKLFF
CDR3nt: TGTGCCAGCAGCCCAAACTCCGGGACAGGGGACAATGAAAAACTGTTTTTT